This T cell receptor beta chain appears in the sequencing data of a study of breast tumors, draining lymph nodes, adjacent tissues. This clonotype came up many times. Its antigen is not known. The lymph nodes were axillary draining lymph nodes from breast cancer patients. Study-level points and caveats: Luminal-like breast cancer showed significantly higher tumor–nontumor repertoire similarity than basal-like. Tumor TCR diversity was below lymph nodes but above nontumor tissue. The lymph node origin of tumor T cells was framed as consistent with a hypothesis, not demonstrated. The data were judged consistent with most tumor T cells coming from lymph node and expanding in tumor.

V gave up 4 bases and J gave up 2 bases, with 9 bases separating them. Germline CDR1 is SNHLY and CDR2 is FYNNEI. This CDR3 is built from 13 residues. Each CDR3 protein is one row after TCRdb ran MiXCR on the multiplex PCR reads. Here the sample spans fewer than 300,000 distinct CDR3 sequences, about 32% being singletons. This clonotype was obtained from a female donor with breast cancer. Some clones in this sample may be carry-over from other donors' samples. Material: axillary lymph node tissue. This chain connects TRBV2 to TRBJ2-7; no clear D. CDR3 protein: CASSVTDPYEQYF. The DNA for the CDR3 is TGTGCCAGCAGTGTGACTGACCCCTACGAGCAGTACTTC.